This TCR beta chain was sequenced during a study of T cells in localized non-small cell lung cancer. Study-level findings and limits: The study detected a median around 57 of the top 100 tumor clones in adjacent lung. T cell clonality was highest in uninvolved adjacent lung, above tumor. Higher blood T cell density tracked longer overall survival. A single tumor region was sequenced, leaving heterogeneity possible.

The CDR3 has 12 residues. The V and J ends lost 9 bases and 5 bases respectively, with 11 bases between them. Germline V gene lookup returns CDR1 WNHNN and CDR2 SYGVQD (reference sequence). As for this clone: Its specificity is unknown.

Some clones are missing from TCRdb's copy, which holds only in-frame ones; the method was immunoSEQ multiplex PCR. The table shows roughly 25,000 clones, with 88% occurring only once. The chain couples TRBV10-1 to TRBJ2-1; perhaps TRBD1 as D (5 bases). The material was PBMCs, obtained before any cancer treatment. The origin of this receptor is a man aged 35-75 years with stage II lung adenocarcinoma. CDR3 DNA: TGCGCCAGTGGCGCGGACAACAATGAGCAGTTCTTC. The encoded protein is CASGADNNEQFF.